What follows describes a single TCR beta chain. Regions amplified from RNA transcripts were the TCR beta CDR3 regions. HTBI primers were used for first-round RT-PCR of the TCR CDR3. Using its own MiXCR run on the multiplex PCR reads, TCRdb lists one record per CDR3 protein. This table holds around 500,000 distinct CDR3 sequences, around a fifth found once. The ends lost 11 bases at V and 4 bases at J; junction bases unmatched: 13. The CDR3 runs to 14 residues. The germline V gene has CDR1 LNHDA and CDR2 SQIVND (reference sequence). This entry comes from a study of T cells in Graves' hyperthyroidism and ophthalmopathy.

The chain couples TRBV19 to TRBJ1-2; 7 nucleotides line up with TRBD1. This clonotype was sampled from a woman aged 70-85 years with Graves' ophthalmopathy. The sample comprised blood. CDR3: CASSGGHRVYGYTF. Here the CDR3 DNA reads TGTGCCTCCTCAGGGGGACACCGGGTCTATGGCTACACCTTC.